One and the same sample provided the 24 T cell receptor beta chains below, sequenced in a study of OX40 agonist ivuxolimab in advanced cancers. The assay was immunoSEQ multiplex PCR, and TCRdb's table has in-frame clones only and misses some. The sample has about 88,000 clones, approximately 85% seen once. The sample here was CD4+ or CD8+ T cells sorted from blood, taken in a trial of the OX40 agonist ivuxolimab. The source is an adult with an advanced solid tumor such as melanoma, head and neck, liver or kidney cancer.

The chain links TRBV4-3 to TRBJ2-7; no reliable D call. The CDR3 contains 15 residues. The V end was cut by 0 bases, the J end by 2 bases, with 11 bases between. From germline, CDR1 is LGHNA and CDR2 YSLEER. In nucleotides, the CDR3 is TGCGCCAGCAGCCAAGACCGGTACCCCCCCTACGAGCAGTACTTC. Protein product: CASSQDRYPPYEQYF.

The rearrangement uses TRBV6-1 and TRBJ2-7; D remains ambiguous. From germline, CDR1 is MNHNS and CDR2 SASEGT. The V end was cut by 5 bases, the J end by 9 bases, with 11 bases between. CDR3 length equals 11 residues. The CDR3 sequence: CASSYGSGQYF. As DNA, the CDR3 is TGTGCCAGCAGTTACGGGTCTGGGCAGTACTTC.

The V gene is TRBV7-2, the J gene TRBJ2-5; perhaps TRBD2 as D (6 bases). V was cut by 5 bases and J by 2 bases, with 15 bases left in between. The germline CDR1 and CDR2 sequences are SGHTA and FQGNSA. The CDR3 consists of 15 residues. The CDR3 sequence is CASSRDRDFQETQYF. The CDR3 DNA reads TGTGCCAGCAGCCGCGACCGGGACTTTCAAGAGACCCAGTACTTC.

V is TRBV2 and J is TRBJ2-1, with TRBD2 matching 7 bases. Germline CDR1 is SNHLY and CDR2 is FYNNEI. This CDR3 is built from 15 residues. V was clipped by 3 bases and J by 0 bases; unmatched bases: 2. In nucleotides, the CDR3 is TGTGCCAGCAGTGACCTAGCGGTCTCCTACAATGAGCAGTTCTTC. This encodes CASSDLAVSYNEQFF.

The V gene is TRBV11-2, the J gene TRBJ2-3; D call uncertain. Germline-derived CDR1 and CDR2 are SGHAT and FQNNGV. CDR3 size: 13 residues. The V and J ends lost 8 bases and 4 bases respectively, with 13 bases between them. The CDR3 DNA reads as TGTGCCAGCGTTGACTGGTTATCAGATACGCAGTATTTT. Translation gives CASVDWLSDTQYF.

The chain joins TRBV28 to TRBJ2-7; 9 nucleotides match TRBD1. The J segment lost 3 bases and the V segment lost 5 bases, leaving 11 bases of the junction unmatched. The CDR3 spans 16 residues. Germline CDR1 is MDHEN and CDR2 is SYDVKM. The CDR3 nucleotides are TGTGCCAGCAGTATCCCCACCGGGACAGGGCTCTACGAGCAGTACTTC. Translating gives CASSIPTGTGLYEQYF.

The chain links TRBV9 to TRBJ2-1; the match to TRBD1 covers 11 bases. The CDR3 has 17 residues. V lost 5 bases and J lost 8; bases outside the gene matches: 15. The germline gives CDR1 SGDLS, CDR2 YYNGEE. CDR3 loop: CASRPKPGTGGLDEQFF. DNA of the CDR3: TGTGCCAGCAGGCCGAAACCCGGGACAGGGGGTTTGGATGAGCAGTTCTTC.

This clone showed up just once. The rearrangement joins TRBV7-2 to TRBJ2-7; a weak D match, TRBD2 (6 bases). CDR1 is SGHTA, CDR2 FQGNSA, per germline. The CDR3 runs 15 residues. V gave up 3 bases and J gave up 1 base, with 13 bases separating them. The DNA of the CDR3 is TGTGCCAGCAGCTTCGATCCGGGAGCTTCCTACGAGCAGTACTTC. Encoded protein: CASSFDPGASYEQYF.

V and J are TRBV6-5 and TRBJ2-5, with D tentatively TRBD1 (5 bases). CDR3 length equals 11 residues. In germline, CDR1 is MNHEY, CDR2 SVGAGI. Trimming took 4 bases from V and 7 from J, leaving 7 bases between them. Here the CDR3 reads CASSLDTTQYF. CDR3 bases: TGTGCCAGCAGTTTGGACACGACCCAGTACTTC.

The chain carries TRBV27 and TRBJ2-3; D may be TRBD1 (6 bases). The V gene's germline CDR1 is MNHEY and CDR2 SMNVEV (reference sequence). This CDR3 has 15 residues. Trimming left V 5 bases short and J 5 bases short, with 17 bases between. The DNA of the CDR3 is TGTGCCAGCAGTGTCCCACAGGGCCTTGGAGATACGCAGTATTTT. Amino acid sequence: CASSVPQGLGDTQYF.

Here the CDR3 DNA reads TGTGCCAGCAGTTTAATAACAACGACGAGACCTGGGGCTTTCTTT. Translated: CASSLITTTRPGAFF. The V gene is TRBV28, the J gene TRBJ1-1; no clear D. Trimming left V 2 bases short and J 11 bases short, with 21 bases between. The CDR3 runs to 15 residues. Germline CDR1 and CDR2: MDHEN and SYDVKM. Full variable domain (outside the CDR3, taken from reference TRBV28 and TRBJ1-1): DVKVTQSSRYLVKRTGEKVFLECVQDMDHENMFWYRQDPGLGLRLIYFSYDVKMKEKGDIPEGYSVSREKKERFSLILESASTNQTSMYLCASSLITTTRPGAFFGQGTRLTVV.

The CDR3 DNA reads as TGTGCCAGCACCCAGGGGGGGAATGAGCAGTTCTTC. It specifies CASTQGGNEQFF. The gene calls are TRBV28 and TRBJ2-1, with D possibly being TRBD1 or TRBD2 (7 bases each). Deletions cut 7 bases from V and 7 bases from J, with 11 bases between. Germline values: CDR1 MDHEN, CDR2 SYDVKM. This CDR3 contains 12 residues. The full variable domain, rest sourced from reference TRBV28 and TRBJ2-1, is DVKVTQSSRYLVKRTGEKVFLECVQDMDHENMFWYRQDPGLGLRLIYFSYDVKMKEKGDIPEGYSVSREKKERFSLILESASTNQTSMYLCASTQGGNEQFFGPGTRLTVL.

The chain joins TRBV5-1 to TRBJ2-1; D is ambiguous. CDR3 length: 13 residues. Per germline, CDR1 SGHRS and CDR2 YFSETQ. Trimming took 0 bases from V and 7 from J, leaving 8 bases between them. The chain's CDR3 is CASSLESGNEQFF. The CDR3 DNA is TGCGCCAGCAGCTTGGAATCTGGGAATGAGCAGTTCTTC.

This chain joins TRBV30 and TRBJ2-7, with D possibly being TRBD1 (6 bases). The V gene lost 3 bases and the J gene lost 9 bases, with 15 bases spanning the gap. This CDR3 region has 12 residues. CDR1 is GTSNPN and CDR2 is SVGIG in the germline V gene (reference sequence). The CDR3 sequence: CAWSWDTTRQYF. The CDR3 coding sequence is TGTGCCTGGAGCTGGGACACCACACGGCAGTACTTC.

This sequence joins TRBV5-6 and TRBJ2-6; unclear D gene. V lost 0 bases to trimming and J lost 4 bases, with 8 bases between them. The CDR3 is 15 amino acids. Per germline, CDR1 SGHDT and CDR2 YYEEEE. In DNA form, the CDR3 reads TGTGCCAGCAGCTTGGTATGGTCCGGGGCCAACGTCCTGACTTTC. Its protein product is CASSLVWSGANVLTF.

V gene TRBV6-5 combines with J gene TRBJ2-7; TRBD2 might be the D (6 bases). V was trimmed by 7 bases and J by 2 bases, leaving 15 bases between them. CDR3 length equals 14 residues. In germline, CDR1 is MNHEY, CDR2 SVGAGI. In nucleotides, the CDR3 is TGTGCCAGCAAGATACGGGGGTCGACCTACGAGCAGTACTTC. This translates into CASKIRGSTYEQYF.

The chain combines TRBV9 with TRBJ1-1, with 8 bases matching TRBD1. Unmatched junction bases numbered 9, after V lost 4 bases and J lost 4 bases. Germline V gives CDR1 SGDLS, CDR2 YYNGEE. This CDR3 region has 15 residues. The CDR3 nucleotides read TGTGCCAGCAGCTCCTGGACAGGGTTGGCCACTGAAGCTTTCTTT. Amino acid sequence: CASSSWTGLATEAFF.

The chain combines TRBV5-1 with TRBJ2-7, with 11 bases matching TRBD1. CDR3 length: 16 amino acids. With V trimmed by 2 bases and J by 4 bases, 8 bases remained unmatched. Per the germline V gene, CDR1 is SGHRS and CDR2 is YFSETQ. The chain's CDR3 is CASSFTGTGGLYEQYF. CDR3 nucleotide sequence: TGCGCCAGCAGCTTTACGGGGACAGGGGGTTTGTACGAGCAGTACTTC. Supplemented by reference TRBV5-1 and TRBJ2-7, the full variable domain reads KAGVTQTPRYLIKTRGQQVTLSCSPISGHRSVSWYQQTPGQGLQFLFEYFSETQRNKGNFPGRFSGRQFSNSRSEMNVSTLELGDSALYLCASSFTGTGGLYEQYFGPGTRLTVT.

This chain's CDR3 is CASSQSADYVDAYNSPLHF. The CDR3 nucleotides read TGCGCCAGCAGTCAATCGGCAGATTACGTGGACGCCTATAATTCACCCCTCCACTTT. The chain employs TRBV23-1 and TRBJ1-6; D is uncertain. TRBV23-1 is recorded as an ORF, its role being uncertain. The CDR3 covers 19 residues. The V and J ends lost 0 bases and 2 bases respectively, with 17 bases between them.

This clone was detected a few times. The genes are TRBV7-2 and TRBJ1-3, with D perhaps matching TRBD1 (6 bases). Germline lookup yields CDR1 SGHTA and CDR2 FQGNSA. Trimming cost V 4 bases and J 2 bases, with 12 bases left between them. This CDR3 is built from 15 residues. DNA for the CDR3: TGTGCCAGCAGCTACAGCTCAGGGGCTGGAAACACCATATATTTT. Translating gives CASSYSSGAGNTIYF.

The CDR3 nucleotides are TGTGCCAGCAGTCCGCTAGCGGGAGAGGGTAGAGAGACCCAGTACTTC. Protein: CASSPLAGEGRETQYF. The chain uses TRBV27 and TRBJ2-5; TRBD2 matches 10 bases. CDR1 is MNHEY, CDR2 SMNVEV, per germline (reference sequence). CDR3 length: 16 residues. V was pared by 5 bases and J by 4 bases, with 10 bases of the junction left unmatched.

The V gene is TRBV13, the J gene TRBJ1-4; 9 bases fit TRBD1. The V and J ends lost 10 bases and 8 bases, in that order; junction bases with no gene match: 11. The CDR3 runs 14 residues. Germline CDR1 PRHDT, CDR2 FYEKMQ (reference sequence). This chain's CDR3 is CATKLRDRDEKLFF. DNA of the CDR3: TGTGCCACCAAACTCCGGGACAGGGACGAAAAACTGTTTTTT. The variable domain in full, completed from reference TRBV13 and TRBJ1-4, reads AAGVIQSPRHLIKEKRETATLKCYPIPRHDTVYWYQQGPGQDPQFLISFYEKMQSDKGSIPDRFSAQQFSDYHSELNMSSLELGDSALYFCATKLRDRDEKLFFGSGTQLSVL.

V is TRBV6-5 and J is TRBJ2-5; D is undetermined. The V gene's germline CDR1 is MNHEY and CDR2 SVGAGI. The CDR3 contains 16 residues. The V and J ends lost 0 bases and 5 bases respectively, with 16 bases between them. Written as DNA, the CDR3 is TGTGCCAGCAGTTACTCGAGCCCCAGCCCTTTGGAGACCCAGTACTTC. It is translated as CASSYSSPSPLETQYF.

The chain employs TRBV6-1 and TRBJ2-2; D gene ambiguous. This CDR3 has 13 residues. The V gene lost 8 bases and the J gene lost 7 bases, with 14 bases spanning the gap. Looked up from germline, CDR1 is MNHNS and CDR2 is SASEGT. CDR3 in amino acids: CASYRVFIGELFF. CDR3 sequence (DNA): TGTGCCAGCTACCGGGTTTTCATCGGGGAGCTGTTTTTT.